Included here is one T cell receptor beta chain sequence, with context. Here immunoSEQ multiplex PCR was the method, and the copy in TCRdb shows in-frame clones only, minus some. The table shows approximately 65,000 clones, with around 93% occurring only once. This entry comes from a study of T cells after somatic rescue of genetic block. The sample comprised peripheral blood mononuclear cells (PBMCs). The sequence was obtained from a middle-aged man.

The CDR3 region is CASSPYTRHEQYF. In DNA form, the CDR3 reads TGTGCCAGCAGCCCCTACACGAGACATGAGCAGTACTTC. This chain joins TRBV5-6 and TRBJ2-7; D gene uncertain. Germline loops: CDR1 SGHDT, CDR2 YYEEEE. Trimming pared 4 bases from V and 7 bases from J, leaving 15 bases between. The CDR3 extends over 13 amino acids.